This T cell receptor beta chain appears in the sequencing data of a study of T cell repertoires in cytomegalovirus infection (dated 2019 in TCRdb). Context from the whole study: Alongside well-studied HLA-B-restricted epitopes, the peptide stimulations were aimed at recently identified HLA-C-restricted CMV epitopes, whose presentation resists viral immunomodulation. Donor HLA type was relevant to the analysis, as public TCR beta signatures indicated carriage of CMV infection together with the matching HLA type. What the research found in general, with its limitations: The ex vivo response was dominated by HLA-C-restricted CMV-specific TCR beta clonotypes, and the single most frequent clonotype in two of eight donors was supplied by these HLA-C-restricted clonotypes. In both this cohort and an independent roughly 330-donor cohort, the cumulative frequency of public TCR beta family members distinguished carriers of CMV infection plus the relevant HLA type.

This clonotype has just a few counts. No cognate antigen has been identified for it. Base quality data are lacking; no much larger clone is found one base away. The germline V gene specifies SGHVS as CDR1 and FNYEAQ as CDR2. Spanning cysteine to phenylalanine, the CDR3 consists of 15 amino acids. CDR3 DNA is the only sequence kept; it has 45 bases, read in frame from the first base. The junction shows trimming of 4 bases on V and 6 bases on J, and the gene matches do not reach 7 bases of it. What this sample's treatment or condition label stands for: in vitro stimulation with specific CMV peptide epitopes to enrich CMV-specific T cells. TCRdb records Illumina HiSeq 1500 as the sequencer. The public reads were run again by TCRdb, first through fastp at Q25 and then through MiXCR, and only productive beta chains were kept. Rows with a matching CDR3 protein are joined into one entry that keeps the most common DNA and genes. This sample comprises about a million distinct CDR3 sequences, 31% of them detected only once. Of the sample, about an eighth is held by the ten largest clones.

This sequence uses TRBV7-6 and TRBJ2-5, with 11 bases aligning to TRBD2. The origin of this receptor is a human donor in good health (CMV status not recorded). Some clones in this sample may be carry-over from other donors' samples. The sample was cultured CD8+ T cells from PBMCs, taken from culture after CMV antigen stimulation. Read as DNA, the sequence is TGTGCCAGCAGCTCTCGACTAGCGGGGAGGAAGACCCAGTACTTC. Its translation reads: CASSSRLAGRKTQYF.